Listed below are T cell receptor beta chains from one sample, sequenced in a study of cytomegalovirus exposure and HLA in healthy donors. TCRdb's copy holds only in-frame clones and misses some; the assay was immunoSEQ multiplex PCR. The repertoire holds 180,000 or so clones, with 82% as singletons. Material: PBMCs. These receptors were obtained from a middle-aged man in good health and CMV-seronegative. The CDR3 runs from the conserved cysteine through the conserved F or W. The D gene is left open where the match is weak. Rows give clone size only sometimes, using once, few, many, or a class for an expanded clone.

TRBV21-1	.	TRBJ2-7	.	TGTGCCAGCAGCAAAGTTCCAGAAGCGGGGACCGTCTCCTACGAGCAGTACTTC	CASSKVPEAGTVSYEQYF
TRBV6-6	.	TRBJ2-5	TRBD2	TGTGCCAGCAGACGACTAGCGGGAGGGGGGGAGACCCAGTACTTC	CASRRLAGGGETQYF
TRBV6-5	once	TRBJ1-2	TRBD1	TGTGCCAGCAGTCCGCGACAGGGGGCTAACTATGGCTACACCTTC	CASSPRQGANYGYTF
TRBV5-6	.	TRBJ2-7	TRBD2	TGTGCCAGCAGCTACCCCCGGACTAGCGGGAGAAACGAGCAGTACTTC	CASSYPRTSGRNEQYF
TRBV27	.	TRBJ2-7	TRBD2	TGTGCCAGCAGTTTATCGACCATGGGACTAGCGCGTGAGCAGTACTTC	CASSLSTMGLAREQYF
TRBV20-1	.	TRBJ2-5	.	TGCAGTGCTAGAGTCGGGGAGACCCAGTACTTC	CSARVGETQYF
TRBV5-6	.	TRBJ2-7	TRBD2	TGTGCCAGCAGCTTGTCGGGACTAGCGGGGGTGCAGTACTTC	CASSLSGLAGVQYF
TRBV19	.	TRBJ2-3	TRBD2	TGTGCCAGTAGTATAGGACTAGCGGGAGATACGCAGTATTTT	CASSIGLAGDTQYF
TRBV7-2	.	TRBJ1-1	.	TGTGCCAGCAGCTTGCCTACGGGAGGGGGGAACACTGAAGCTTTCTTT	CASSLPTGGGNTEAFF
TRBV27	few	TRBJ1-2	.	TGTGCCAGCAGTTTAATCCCCGTTAGCGGTGGCTACACCTTC	CASSLIPVSGGYTF
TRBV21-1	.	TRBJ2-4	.	TGTGCCAGCAGCCCATCCCCGAGGCTAGCGTTAGCCAAAAACATTCAGTACTTC	CASSPSPRLALAKNIQYF
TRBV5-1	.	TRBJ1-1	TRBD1	TGCGCCAGCAGCTTGGGGACAGGGGGCGCATACACTGAAGCTTTCTTT	CASSLGTGGAYTEAFF
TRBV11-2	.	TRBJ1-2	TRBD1	TGTGCCAGCAGCTTGGACAGGGGGTATGGCTACACCTTC	CASSLDRGYGYTF
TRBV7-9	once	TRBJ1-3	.	TGTGCCAGCAGCCCCAACAGGGTCGTTTCCGGAAACACCATATATTTT	CASSPNRVVSGNTIYF
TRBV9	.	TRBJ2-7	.	TGTGCCAGCAGCCCGAACCCCAAATCCCCCTACGAGCAGTACTTC	CASSPNPKSPYEQYF
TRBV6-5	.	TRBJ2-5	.	TGTGCCAGCAAAACTAGCTCCCAAGAGACCCAGTACTTC	CASKTSSQETQYF
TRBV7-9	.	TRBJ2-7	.	TGTGCCAGCAGCTTCGACAGTAATTCCGCCGAGCAGTACTTC	CASSFDSNSAEQYF
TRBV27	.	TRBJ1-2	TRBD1	TGTGCCAGCAGTTTTATCCCCCCCGGGACAGGGGCCTATGGCTACACCTTC	CASSFIPPGTGAYGYTF
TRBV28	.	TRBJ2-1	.	TGTGCCAGCAGCCTGGGGAGTCTCAATGAGCAGTTCTTC	CASSLGSLNEQFF
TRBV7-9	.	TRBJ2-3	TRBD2	TGTGCCAGCAGCCTAAGGGGACTAGCGGGGATTCGGGATACGCAGTATTTT	CASSLRGLAGIRDTQYF
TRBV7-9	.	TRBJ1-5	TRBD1	TGTGCCAGCGGACAGGGGAATCAGCCCCAGCATTTT	CASGQGNQPQHF
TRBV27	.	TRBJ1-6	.	TGTGCCAGCGGCCTTTGGGGCCGAGAGTCACCCCTCCACTTT	CASGLWGRESPLHF
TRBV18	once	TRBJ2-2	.	TGTGCCAGCTCACCCATTCTGCAGGGAGGAACCGGGGAGCTGTTTTTT	CASSPILQGGTGELFF
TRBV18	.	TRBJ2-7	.	TGTGCCAGCTCCCCCGACAGGCCAAGCTCCTACGAGCAGTACTTC	CASSPDRPSSYEQYF
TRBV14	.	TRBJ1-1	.	TGTGCCAGCAGCCAAGAAATAGTGAACACTGAAGCTTTCTTT	CASSQEIVNTEAFF
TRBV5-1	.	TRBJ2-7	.	TGCGCCAGCAGCACTCAGGGGTTAGGGCTCGAGCAGTACTTC	CASSTQGLGLEQYF
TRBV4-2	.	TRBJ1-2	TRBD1	TGTGCCAGCAGCCAAGATGGGGGGACAGGGGCAGGCTACACCTTC	CASSQDGGTGAGYTF
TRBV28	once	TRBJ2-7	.	TGTGCCAGCACCTCCCAGGGAGGCTCCTACGAGCAGTACTTC	CASTSQGGSYEQYF
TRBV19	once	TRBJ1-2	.	TGTGCCAGTAGTATAGGGACAGCTTCCTACGCCTATGGCTACACCTTC	CASSIGTASYAYGYTF
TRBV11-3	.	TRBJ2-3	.	TGTGCCAGCAGCTATGGGACTCCAGATACGCAGTATTTT	CASSYGTPDTQYF
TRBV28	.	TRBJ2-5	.	TGTGCCAGCAGTCCCCGGCAGGGGGGAGAGACCCAGTACTTC	CASSPRQGGETQYF
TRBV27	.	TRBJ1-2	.	TGTGCCAGCAGTTTCACAGCTAACTATGGCTACACCTTC	CASSFTANYGYTF
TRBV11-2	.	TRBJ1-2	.	TGTGCCAGCAGCTTAGCCCTCCAGGGGCCCTATGGCTACACCTTC	CASSLALQGPYGYTF
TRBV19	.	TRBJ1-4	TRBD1	TGTGCCAGTAGTATAGGCGGGACAGGACGAGAAAAACTGTTTTTT	CASSIGGTGREKLFF
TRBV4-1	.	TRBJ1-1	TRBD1	TGCGCCAGCAGCCAATTTGTGCCAGGGGGCACTGAAGCTTTCTTT	CASSQFVPGGTEAFF
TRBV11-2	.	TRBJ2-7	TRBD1	TGTGCCAGCAGCGTGAGGCGGGACAGGGGTGAGCAGTACTTC	CASSVRRDRGEQYF
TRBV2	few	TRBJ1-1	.	TGTGCCAGCAGAGACAATATGAACACTGAAGCTTTCTTT	CASRDNMNTEAFF
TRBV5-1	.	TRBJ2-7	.	TGCGCCAGCAGCTTCGACCAGGGCTCCTACGAGCAGTACTTC	CASSFDQGSYEQYF
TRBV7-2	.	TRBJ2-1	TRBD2	TGTGCCAGCAGCTTGCTAGCGGGACGCGATGAGCAGTTCTTC	CASSLLAGRDEQFF
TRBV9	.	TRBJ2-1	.	TGTGCCAGCAGCCAATACAATGAGCAGTTCTTC	CASSQYNEQFF
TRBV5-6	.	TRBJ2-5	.	TGTGCCAGCAGCCCGCGGGCGCAGGAGACCCAGTACTTC	CASSPRAQETQYF
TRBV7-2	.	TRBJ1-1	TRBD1	TGTGCCAGCACCTGGACAGGGCAGACTGAAGCTTTCTTT	CASTWTGQTEAFF
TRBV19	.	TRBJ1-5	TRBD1	TGTGCCAGTAGTCCTCGGACAGGGGGCGGAGATAATCAGCCCCAGCATTTT	CASSPRTGGGDNQPQHF
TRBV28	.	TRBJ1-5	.	TGTGCCAGCTTCTCGGCGGGGAATGACAATCAGCCCCAGCATTTT	CASFSAGNDNQPQHF
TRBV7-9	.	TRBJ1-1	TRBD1	TGTGCCAGCAGCGACAGGGCCGCGAACACTGAAGCTTTCTTT	CASSDRAANTEAFF
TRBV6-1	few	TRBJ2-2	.	TGTGCCAGCAGGCTAGGGGTTAACACCGGGGAGCTGTTTTTT	CASRLGVNTGELFF
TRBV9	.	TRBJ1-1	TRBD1	TGTGCCAGCAGCGGCCAGGGGGTCAGGGACACTGAAGCTTTCTTT	CASSGQGVRDTEAFF
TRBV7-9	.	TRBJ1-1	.	TGTGCCAGCAGCTTAGGCAGATTGAACACTGAAGCTTTCTTT	CASSLGRLNTEAFF
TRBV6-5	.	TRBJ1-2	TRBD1	TGTGCCAGCAGTTACTCCTTGGACAGGGGGGGAGGCTACACCTTC	CASSYSLDRGGGYTF
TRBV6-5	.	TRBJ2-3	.	TGTGCCAGCAGTTCCCGACGGTACAGGGAGAGTGATACGCAGTATTTT	CASSSRRYRESDTQYF
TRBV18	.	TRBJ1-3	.	TGTGCCAGCTCCCGCAGTCTCTCTGGAAACACCATATATTTT	CASSRSLSGNTIYF